This entry is about one TCR beta chain. RNA transcripts yielded amplified TCR beta CDR3 regions. Carried out on the TCR CDR3, a first-round RT-PCR used the HTBI primer set. One entry per CDR3 protein, called by TCRdb with MiXCR from the multiplex PCR reads. This sample has over 150,000 distinct CDR3 sequences; about a sixth occur once, and the top ten carry about 56%. This entry belongs to a study of T cells in Graves' hyperthyroidism and ophthalmopathy. With V trimmed by 7 bases and J by 2 bases, 3 bases remained unmatched. Germline CDR1 SNHLY, CDR2 FYNNEI. The CDR3 covers 14 residues. Calling Graves' hyperthyroidism stable meant ophthalmopathy did not progress within 18 months.

The sequenced sample was blood. This chain links TRBV2 with TRBJ2-1, with 9 bases that match TRBD2. This sequence originates from a woman aged 50 to 60 with Graves' hyperthyroidism. CDR3: CASTREGAYNEQFF. The CDR3 DNA reads TGTGCCAGCACGCGGGAGGGAGCCTACAATGAGCAGTTCTTC.